The present T cell receptor (beta chain) was sequenced within a study of tumor-infiltrating lymphocytes in primary liver carcinoma. Whole-study context: About 3.5 to 8 million productive TCRbeta reads were obtained from the samples, with similar numbers across tissue types.

Researchers generated TCR beta cDNA from approximately 520 ng of total RNA, relying on a constant-region primer. Amplification in three nested multiplex PCR rounds with slightly modified ARM-PCR gave rise to TCR beta libraries. TRBV1-TRBV30 forward primers and a C-beta reverse primer were used in the first two PCR rounds, which each ran for about 9 cycles. A single record per CDR3 protein comes from TCRdb applying MiXCR to the multiplex PCR reads. This table holds 300,000 to 350,000 distinct CDR3 sequences, more than 55% found once. The CDR3 loop spans 14 amino acids. Germline-derived CDR1 and CDR2 are SGHRS and YFSETQ. J gave up 3 bases and V 0 bases, and 3 bases lay outside the gene matches. Study-level points and caveats: The samples were not sorted (they were bulk), so CD4+ and CD8+ repertoires were not compared. In tumor-adjacent and tumor-blood pairs, overlap was lower than in tumor region pairs.

As to this clonotype: Antigen: not known.

Germline DNA was also extracted, and blood RNA derived from unsorted whole blood. Patients had chronic HBV infection and were treatment-naive. Sequences were obtained from peripheral blood. This clonotype originated in a woman in her 30s with primary liver carcinoma and hepatitis B virus infection. This chain joins TRBV5-1 and TRBJ2-7, with 7 bases that match TRBD2. Written as DNA, the CDR3 is TGCGCCAGCAGCTTGGGGCTAGCGGACTACGAGCAGTACTTC. Translating gives CASSLGLADYEQYF.